The clone carrying this TCR beta chain has more than one count but fewer than ten. Its specificity is unknown. These data come from a study of blood T cells in healthy people across ages. Findings and limits, study-wide: Naive CD4+ cell counts and diversity both ran higher in long-lived than in aged donors.

Through a sample-barcoded 5' primer and a J-beta primer mix, a second PCR was run for roughly 7 to 11 cycles. Any given sample supplied a minimum of 3 million CDR3-containing paired-end reads. TCRdb reprocessed the 5' RACE reads with MiXCR, giving one entry per CDR3 protein. The sample holds around 990,000 distinct CDR3 sequences, about 25% seen once. This CDR3 comprises 15 residues. Between the trimmed V and J ends, which lost 5 bases and 2 bases, there was a span of 15 bases. Germline V gene sequence: CDR1 SEHNR, CDR2 FQNEAQ (reference sequence). This sample also belongs to another study, concerning T cells of mothers and their children. That study reports: Unrelated mother-child pairs always had slightly, but never significantly, lower normalized overlap than related pairs.

This TCR was sampled from a girl aged 2 to 10 in good health. The material sequenced was blood. This chain joins TRBV7-9 and TRBJ1-1; D may be TRBD1 (5 bases). The CDR3, as DNA: TGTGCCAGCAGCAAGCGTGACGACAGTAACACTGAAGCTTTCTTT. Protein: CASSKRDDSNTEAFF.